This TCR beta chain originates from a study of radiation and T cells in renal cell carcinoma. General study findings and limits: In blood, top tumor clones expanded by 2 weeks, shrinking by 4.

In its sample, this clone is large. The antigen is unknown. V trimming: 5 bases; J trimming: 2 bases; junction bases outside the gene matches: 8. In germline, CDR1 is SEHNR, CDR2 FQNEAQ (reference sequence). This CDR3 has 15 residues. Here immunoSEQ multiplex PCR was the method, and the copy in TCRdb shows in-frame clones only, minus some. The sample contains around 21,000 clones, 40% to 55% of which appear only once. Described treatment: 15 Gy SBRT to primary tumor, nephrectomy 4 weeks later. This chain joins TRBV7-9 and TRBJ2-7; 8 nucleotides line up with TRBD1. The specimen comprised tumor tissue, sampled from a patient whose treatment included radiotherapy and nephrectomy. The receptor was derived from a woman aged 45-65 years with renal cell carcinoma. This CDR3 reads CASSLPEQGAYEQYF. The CDR3 DNA follows: TGTGCCAGCAGCCTACCGGAACAGGGGGCCTACGAGCAGTACTTC.